This T cell receptor (beta chain) was sequenced for a study of CD8 T cells in ankylosing spondylitis. The CDR3 is 14 residues long. Germline CDR1 is DFQATT and CDR2 is SNEGSKA (reference sequence). Trimming stripped 1 base from V and 1 base from J, with 8 bases between. The sample holds a few counts of this clonotype. What it recognizes is unknown. Each CDR3 protein is one row after TCRdb ran MiXCR on the 5' RACE reads. The sample lists under 250,000 distinct CDR3 sequences, roughly a third occurring once. Study-wide results and limits: Previous work reported some of these motif variants in the synovial fluid and blood of reactive arthritis. Reportedly, disease-linked clones are significantly enriched in ankylosing spondylitis patients' matched synovial fluid. Relatively scarce in peripheral blood, disease-linked clones were CD8+. For ankylosing spondylitis blood, a TCR beta motif of several highly homologous variants appeared characteristic.

Source material: blood, either unsorted or a sorted T cell fraction (not recorded which). The rearrangement links TRBV20-1 to TRBJ1-5, with a tentative D call TRBD1 (6 bases). The TCR sequence derives from a male donor with ankylosing spondylitis or in good health (not recorded which). The CDR3 DNA follows: TGCAGTGCTAGAGTGGGGGCCAGCAATCAGCCCCAGCATTTT. Protein: CSARVGASNQPQHF.